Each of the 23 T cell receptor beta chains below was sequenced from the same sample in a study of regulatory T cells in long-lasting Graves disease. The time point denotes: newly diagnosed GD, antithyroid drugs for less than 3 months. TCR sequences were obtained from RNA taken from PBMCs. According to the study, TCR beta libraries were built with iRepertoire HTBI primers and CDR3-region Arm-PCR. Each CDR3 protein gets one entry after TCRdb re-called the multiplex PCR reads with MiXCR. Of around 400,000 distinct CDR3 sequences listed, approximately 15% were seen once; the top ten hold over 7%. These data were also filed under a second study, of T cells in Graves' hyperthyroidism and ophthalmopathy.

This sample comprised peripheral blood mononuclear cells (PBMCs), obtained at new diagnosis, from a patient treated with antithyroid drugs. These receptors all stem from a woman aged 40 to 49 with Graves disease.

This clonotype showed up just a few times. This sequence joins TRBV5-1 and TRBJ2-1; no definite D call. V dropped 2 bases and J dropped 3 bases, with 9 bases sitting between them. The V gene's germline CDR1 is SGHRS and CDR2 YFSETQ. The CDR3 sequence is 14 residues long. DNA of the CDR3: TGCGCCAGCAGCTTCGGCGGAGACTACAATGAGCAGTTCTTC. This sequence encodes CASSFGGDYNEQFF.

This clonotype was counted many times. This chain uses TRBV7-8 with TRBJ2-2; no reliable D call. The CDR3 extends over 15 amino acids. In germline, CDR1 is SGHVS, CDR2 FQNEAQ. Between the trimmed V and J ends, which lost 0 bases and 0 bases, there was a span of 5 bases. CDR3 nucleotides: TGTGCCAGCAGCTTAGCAGAGGCGAACACCGGGGAGCTGTTTTTT. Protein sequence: CASSLAEANTGELFF.

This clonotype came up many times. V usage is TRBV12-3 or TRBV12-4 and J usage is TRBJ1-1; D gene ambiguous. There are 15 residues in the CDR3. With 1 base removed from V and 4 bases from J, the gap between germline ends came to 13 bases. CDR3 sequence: CASSLEAGGLTEAFF. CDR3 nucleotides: TGTGCCAGCAGTTTAGAAGCTGGAGGACTCACTGAAGCTTTCTTT.

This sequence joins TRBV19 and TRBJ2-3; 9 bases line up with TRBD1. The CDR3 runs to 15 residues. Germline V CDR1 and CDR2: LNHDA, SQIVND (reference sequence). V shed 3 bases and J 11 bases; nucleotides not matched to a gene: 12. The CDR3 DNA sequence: TGTGCCAGTAGTATGGGACAGGGTGGGTATCAACGGCAGTATTTT. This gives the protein CASSMGQGGYQRQYF.

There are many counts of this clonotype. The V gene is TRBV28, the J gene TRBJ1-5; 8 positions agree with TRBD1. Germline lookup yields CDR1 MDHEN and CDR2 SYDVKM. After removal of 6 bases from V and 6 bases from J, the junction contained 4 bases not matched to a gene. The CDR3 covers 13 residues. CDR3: CASRDREGQPQHF. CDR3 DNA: TGTGCCAGCAGGGACAGGGAGGGTCAGCCCCAGCATTTT.

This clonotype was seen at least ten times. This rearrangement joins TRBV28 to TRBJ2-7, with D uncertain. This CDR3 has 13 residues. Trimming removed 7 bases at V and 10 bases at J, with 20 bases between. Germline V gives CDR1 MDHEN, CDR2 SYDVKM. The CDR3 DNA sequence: TGTGCCAGCACCTCCCTATTTCGCAGCCCACAGTACTTC. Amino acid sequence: CASTSLFRSPQYF.

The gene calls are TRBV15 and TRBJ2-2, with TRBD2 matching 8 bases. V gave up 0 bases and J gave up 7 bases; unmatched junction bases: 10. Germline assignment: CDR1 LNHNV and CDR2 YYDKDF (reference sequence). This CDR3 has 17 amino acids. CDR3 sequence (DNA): TGTGCCACCAGCAGAGATCGTCCGGGACTAGTGTTCGGGGAGCTGTTTTTT. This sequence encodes CATSRDRPGLVFGELFF.

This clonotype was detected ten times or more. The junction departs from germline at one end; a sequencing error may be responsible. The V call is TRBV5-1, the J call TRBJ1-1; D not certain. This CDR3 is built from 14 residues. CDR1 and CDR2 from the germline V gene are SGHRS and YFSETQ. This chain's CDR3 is CASSLDAENTEAFF. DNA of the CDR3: TGTGCCAGCAGCTTAGATGCGGAGAACACTGAAGCTTTCTTT.

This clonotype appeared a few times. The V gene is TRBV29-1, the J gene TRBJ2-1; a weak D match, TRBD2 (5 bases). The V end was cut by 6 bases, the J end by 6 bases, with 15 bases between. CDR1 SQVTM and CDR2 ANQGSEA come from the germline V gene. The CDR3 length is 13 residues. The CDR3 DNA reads TGCAGCGTAGTGGGCGGCCTAGCCAATGAGCAGTTCTTC. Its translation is CSVVGGLANEQFF.

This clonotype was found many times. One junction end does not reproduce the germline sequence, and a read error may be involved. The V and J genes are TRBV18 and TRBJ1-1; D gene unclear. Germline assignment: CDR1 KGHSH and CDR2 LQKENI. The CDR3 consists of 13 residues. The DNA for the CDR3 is TGCGCCAGCAGCCCGGACGGGAACACTGAAGCTTTCTTT. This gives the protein CASSPDGNTEAFF.

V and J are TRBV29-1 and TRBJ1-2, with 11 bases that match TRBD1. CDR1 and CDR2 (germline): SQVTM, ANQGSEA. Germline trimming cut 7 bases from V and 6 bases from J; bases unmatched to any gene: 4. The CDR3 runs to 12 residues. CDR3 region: CSAWDRGNGYTF. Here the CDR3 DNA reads TGCAGCGCTTGGGACAGGGGGAATGGCTACACCTTC.

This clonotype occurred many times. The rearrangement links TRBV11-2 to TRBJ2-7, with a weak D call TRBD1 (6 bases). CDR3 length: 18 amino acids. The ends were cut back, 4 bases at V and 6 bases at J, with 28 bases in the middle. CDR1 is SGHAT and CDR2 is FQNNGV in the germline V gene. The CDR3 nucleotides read TGTGCCAGCAGCTACTCGGGGCCCCGGGACATGGACCTGTTCGAGCAGTACTTC. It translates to CASSYSGPRDMDLFEQYF. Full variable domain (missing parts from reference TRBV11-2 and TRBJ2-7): EAGVAQSPRYKIIEKRQSVAFWCNPISGHATLYWYQQILGQGPKLLIQFQNNGVVDDSQLPKDRFSAERLKGVDSTLKIQPAKLEDSAVYLCASSYSGPRDMDLFEQYFGPGTRLTVT.

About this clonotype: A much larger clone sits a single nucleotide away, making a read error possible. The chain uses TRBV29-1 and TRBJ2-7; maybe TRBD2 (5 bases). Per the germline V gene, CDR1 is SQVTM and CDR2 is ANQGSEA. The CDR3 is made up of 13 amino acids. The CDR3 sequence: CSVVRPGNYGQYF. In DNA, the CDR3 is TGCAGCGTTGTACGACCGGGGAACTACGGGCAGTACTTC.

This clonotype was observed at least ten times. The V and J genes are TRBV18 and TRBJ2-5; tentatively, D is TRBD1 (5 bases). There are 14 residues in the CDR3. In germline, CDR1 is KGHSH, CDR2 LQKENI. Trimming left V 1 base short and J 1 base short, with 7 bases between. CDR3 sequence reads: CASSPRQSQETQYF. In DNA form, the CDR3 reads TGTGCCAGCTCACCACGACAGTCCCAAGAGACCCAGTACTTC.

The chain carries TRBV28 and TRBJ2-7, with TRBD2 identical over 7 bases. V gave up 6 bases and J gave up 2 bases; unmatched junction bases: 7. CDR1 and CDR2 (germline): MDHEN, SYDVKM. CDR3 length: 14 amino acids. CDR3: CASSLTSETYEQYF. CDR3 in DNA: TGTGCCAGCAGCCTCACTAGCGAAACCTACGAGCAGTACTTC.

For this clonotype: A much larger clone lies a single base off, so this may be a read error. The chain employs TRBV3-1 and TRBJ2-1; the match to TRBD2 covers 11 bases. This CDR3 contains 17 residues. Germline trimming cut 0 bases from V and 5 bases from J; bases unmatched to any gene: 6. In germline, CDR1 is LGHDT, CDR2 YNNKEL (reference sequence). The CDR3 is CASSQDGLAGGHNEQFF. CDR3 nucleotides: TGTGCCAGCAGCCAAGATGGGCTAGCGGGAGGCCACAATGAGCAGTTCTTC.

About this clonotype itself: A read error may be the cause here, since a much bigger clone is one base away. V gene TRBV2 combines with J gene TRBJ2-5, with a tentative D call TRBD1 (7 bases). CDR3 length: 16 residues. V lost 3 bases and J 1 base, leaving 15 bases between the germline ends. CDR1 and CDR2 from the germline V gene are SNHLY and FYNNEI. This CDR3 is CASSDPTRGAQETQYF. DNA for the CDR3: TGTGCCAGCAGTGATCCCACCAGGGGGGCCCAAGAGACCCAGTACTTC.

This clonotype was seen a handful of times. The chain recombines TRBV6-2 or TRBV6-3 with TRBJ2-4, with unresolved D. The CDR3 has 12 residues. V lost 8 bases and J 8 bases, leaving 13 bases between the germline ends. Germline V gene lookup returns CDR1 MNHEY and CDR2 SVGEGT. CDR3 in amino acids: CASGSSVDIQYF. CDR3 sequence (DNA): TGTGCCAGCGGATCGTCTGTAGACATTCAGTACTTC.

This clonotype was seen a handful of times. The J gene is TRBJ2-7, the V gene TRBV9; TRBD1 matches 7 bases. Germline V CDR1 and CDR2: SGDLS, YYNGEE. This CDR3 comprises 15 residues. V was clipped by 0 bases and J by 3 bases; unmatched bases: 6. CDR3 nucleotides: TGTGCCAGCAGCGTAGCTTCGAGGGGGCACTACGAGCAGTACTTC. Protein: CASSVASRGHYEQYF.

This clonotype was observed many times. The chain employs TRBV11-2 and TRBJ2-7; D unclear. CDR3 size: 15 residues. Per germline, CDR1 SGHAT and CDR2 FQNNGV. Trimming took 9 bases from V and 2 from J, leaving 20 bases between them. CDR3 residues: CASKPQAGHTYEQYF. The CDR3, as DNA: TGTGCCAGTAAGCCCCAGGCAGGCCATACCTACGAGCAGTACTTC.

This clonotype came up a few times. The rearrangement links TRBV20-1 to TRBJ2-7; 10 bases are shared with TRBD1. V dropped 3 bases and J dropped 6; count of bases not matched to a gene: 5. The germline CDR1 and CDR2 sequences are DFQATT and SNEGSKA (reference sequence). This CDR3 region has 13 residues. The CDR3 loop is CSASLRTGGEQYF. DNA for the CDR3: TGCAGTGCTAGTTTAAGGACAGGGGGCGAGCAGTACTTC.

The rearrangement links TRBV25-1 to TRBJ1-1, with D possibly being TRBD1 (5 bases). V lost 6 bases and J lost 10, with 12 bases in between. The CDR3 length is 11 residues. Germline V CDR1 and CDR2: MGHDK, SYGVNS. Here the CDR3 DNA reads TGTGCCAGCAGGCAGACAGCCGGAGCTTTCTTT. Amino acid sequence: CASRQTAGAFF.

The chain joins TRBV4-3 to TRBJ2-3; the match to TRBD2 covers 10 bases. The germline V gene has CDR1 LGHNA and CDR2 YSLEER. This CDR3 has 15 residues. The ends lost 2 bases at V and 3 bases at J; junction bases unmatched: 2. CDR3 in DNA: TGCGCCAGCAGCCAACGTAGCGGGGGGACAGATACGCAGTATTTT. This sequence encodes CASSQRSGGTDTQYF.